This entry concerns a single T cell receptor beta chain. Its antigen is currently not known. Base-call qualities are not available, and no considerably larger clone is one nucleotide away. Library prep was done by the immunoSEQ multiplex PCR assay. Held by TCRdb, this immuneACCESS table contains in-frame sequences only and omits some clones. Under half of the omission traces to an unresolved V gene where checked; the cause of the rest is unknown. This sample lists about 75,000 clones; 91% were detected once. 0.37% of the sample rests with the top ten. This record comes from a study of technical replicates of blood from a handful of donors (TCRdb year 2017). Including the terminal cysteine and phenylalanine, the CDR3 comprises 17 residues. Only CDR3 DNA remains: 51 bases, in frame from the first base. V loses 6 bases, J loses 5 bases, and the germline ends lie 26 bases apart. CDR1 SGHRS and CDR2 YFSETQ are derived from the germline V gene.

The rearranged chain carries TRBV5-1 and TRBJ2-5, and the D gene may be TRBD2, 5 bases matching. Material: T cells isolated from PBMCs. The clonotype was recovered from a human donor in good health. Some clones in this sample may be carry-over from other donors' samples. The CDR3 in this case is CASNYPSAGPGLETQYF. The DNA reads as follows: TGCGCCAGCAACTATCCCTCAGCAGGCCCTGGACTGGAGACCCAGTACTTC.